A selection of T cell receptor beta chains follows, all from one sample in a study of cytomegalovirus exposure and HLA in healthy donors. The data were produced by immunoSEQ multiplex PCR, yet TCRdb's version contains in-frame clones alone and is incomplete. The data hold roughly 290,000 clones, with 80% observed a single time. Sample: PBMCs. These receptors all come from a girl aged 2 to 9 in good health and CMV-seronegative. Each CDR3 is given with its conserved first and last residue. Each record gives: clone size, J gene, V gene, D gene, CDR3 DNA, CDR3 protein. The D gene is left open where the match is weak. Only some rows state a clone size, as once, few, many or a class for expanded clones.

size: few
J: TRBJ2-1
V: TRBV5-4
D: TRBD2
DNA: TGTGCCAGCAGCTTGGAGGGACTAGCGGGGTACAATGAGCAGTTCTTC
CDR3: CASSLEGLAGYNEQFF

size: .
J: TRBJ2-1
V: TRBV6-6
D: TRBD2
DNA: TGTGCCAGCACCACCACTAGCGGGGGGGCCCGGAATGAGCAGTTCTTC
CDR3: CASTTTSGGARNEQFF

size: .
J: TRBJ1-1
V: TRBV30
D: .
DNA: TGTGCCTCCCGCAGGGAGAACACTGAAGCTTTCTTT
CDR3: CASRRENTEAFF

size: .
J: TRBJ2-2
V: TRBV28
D: .
DNA: TGTGCCACCAACTACAGGGCCACCGGGGAGCTGTTTTTT
CDR3: CATNYRATGELFF

size: .
J: TRBJ1-1
V: TRBV2
D: TRBD1
DNA: TGTGCCAGCAGCTGGACAGGGGGTAGCCTGAACACTGAAGCTTTCTTT
CDR3: CASSWTGGSLNTEAFF

size: .
J: TRBJ1-2
V: TRBV7-4
D: .
DNA: TGTGCCAGCAGCTGGCCCGATGGCTACACCTTC
CDR3: CASSWPDGYTF

size: .
J: TRBJ1-6
V: TRBV28
D: .
DNA: TGTGCCAGCAGGCATAACAGGGTGGGGGATTCACCCCTCCACTTT
CDR3: CASRHNRVGDSPLHF

size: .
J: TRBJ2-1
V: TRBV4-1
D: TRBD2
DNA: TGCGCCAGCAGCCAAGAGGGAGGGTCCCCCTACAATGAGCAGTTCTTC
CDR3: CASSQEGGSPYNEQFF

size: once
J: TRBJ1-6
V: TRBV5-1
D: .
DNA: TGCGCCAGCAGCTTACAAATTTCAGGCTACTCCTATAATTCACCCCTCCACTTT
CDR3: CASSLQISGYSYNSPLHF

size: .
J: TRBJ2-1
V: TRBV6-5
D: .
DNA: TGTGCCAGCAGTTACTCACCGGCAGGATACAATGAGCAGTTCTTC
CDR3: CASSYSPAGYNEQFF

size: .
J: TRBJ2-7
V: TRBV30
D: .
DNA: TGTGCCTGGAGTCTTGACAGTTACGAGCAGTACTTC
CDR3: CAWSLDSYEQYF

size: .
J: TRBJ2-7
V: TRBV10-3
D: TRBD1
DNA: TGTGCCATCAGTGAGGGGGCGCAGGGGGATTTGGAGTACTTC
CDR3: CAISEGAQGDLEYF

size: .
J: TRBJ2-3
V: TRBV7-9
D: TRBD1
DNA: TGTGCCAGCAGCAGAGGGACAGAGGATACGCAGTATTTT
CDR3: CASSRGTEDTQYF

size: .
J: TRBJ1-5
V: TRBV30
D: .
DNA: TGTGCCTGGAGTATAGCGGTGGGCCCTAGCAATCAGCCCCAGCATTTT
CDR3: CAWSIAVGPSNQPQHF

size: .
J: TRBJ1-2
V: TRBV6-5
D: .
DNA: TGTGCCAGCAGTTACACTCCCAACTATGGCTACACCTTC
CDR3: CASSYTPNYGYTF

size: .
J: TRBJ1-2
V: TRBV7-6
D: .
DNA: TGTGCCAGCAGCTTCTTCCTCGACAGGAACTATGGCTACACCTTC
CDR3: CASSFFLDRNYGYTF

size: .
J: TRBJ1-2
V: TRBV5-1
D: TRBD1
DNA: TGCGCCAGCAGGTTGGACGACAGGGACTATGGCTACACCTTC
CDR3: CASRLDDRDYGYTF

size: .
J: TRBJ1-2
V: TRBV5-1
D: .
DNA: TGCGCCAGCAGCTTGGCCGTTTCGGCAGGGGTGGACTATGGCTACACCTTC
CDR3: CASSLAVSAGVDYGYTF

size: .
J: TRBJ2-7
V: TRBV7-6
D: TRBD2
DNA: TGTGCCAGCAGCTTAGATGGGACTAGCGGCAGCTCCTACGAGCAGTACTTC
CDR3: CASSLDGTSGSSYEQYF

size: .
J: TRBJ2-3
V: TRBV13
D: TRBD2
DNA: TGTGCCAGCAGCTCCCAGCGGGGGAGTAGCACAGATACGCAGTATTTT
CDR3: CASSSQRGSSTDTQYF

size: .
J: TRBJ2-1
V: TRBV27
D: TRBD2
DNA: TGTGCCAGCACGTTCCTTCCGAGGGCGGGGGGAGGGGATGAGCAGTTCTTC
CDR3: CASTFLPRAGGGDEQFF

size: .
J: TRBJ1-5
V: TRBV5-1
D: .
DNA: TGCGCCAGCAGCTTGTCTACAGATCAGCCCCAGCATTTT
CDR3: CASSLSTDQPQHF

size: .
J: TRBJ2-5
V: TRBV11-2
D: .
DNA: TGTGCCAGCAGCTTGGGGCGAGTAGAAGAGACCCAGTACTTC
CDR3: CASSLGRVEETQYF

size: .
J: TRBJ2-5
V: TRBV5-1
D: TRBD2
DNA: TGCGCCAGCAGCTTGCGGCTAGCGGGAGATCAAGAGACCCAGTACTTC
CDR3: CASSLRLAGDQETQYF

size: .
J: TRBJ2-1
V: TRBV28
D: TRBD2
DNA: TGTGCCAGCAGTCCAGGGACTAGCGGGAGGAATGAGCAGTTCTTC
CDR3: CASSPGTSGRNEQFF

size: .
J: TRBJ2-1
V: TRBV19
D: TRBD2
DNA: TGTGCCAGTAGACCCTTTGGACTAGCGATGCCCGGAGTGCAGTTCTTC
CDR3: CASRPFGLAMPGVQFF

size: .
J: TRBJ2-7
V: TRBV6-1
D: TRBD1
DNA: TGTGCCAGCAGTGAATCGGTACAGGGGGCCTACGAGCAGTACTTC
CDR3: CASSESVQGAYEQYF

size: .
J: TRBJ2-1
V: TRBV9
D: .
DNA: TGTGCCAGCAGCGTAGAACTCAGGGCCAATGAGCAGTTCTTC
CDR3: CASSVELRANEQFF

size: .
J: TRBJ2-7
V: TRBV5-8
D: TRBD1
DNA: TGTGCCAGCCTACAGGGGGCGGATGAGCAGTACTTC
CDR3: CASLQGADEQYF

size: .
J: TRBJ1-1
V: TRBV14
D: .
DNA: TGTGCCAGCAGCCCACAGAACACTGAAGCTTTCTTT
CDR3: CASSPQNTEAFF

size: .
J: TRBJ2-1
V: TRBV7-3
D: TRBD2
DNA: TGTGCCAGCAGCTTATCCAGCGGGAGTTCCTACAATGAGCAGTTCTTC
CDR3: CASSLSSGSSYNEQFF

size: .
J: TRBJ2-2
V: TRBV5-1
D: TRBD1
DNA: TGCGCCAGCAGCTTGGCCGACAGGGTAAACGCCGGGGAGCTGTTTTTT
CDR3: CASSLADRVNAGELFF

size: once
J: TRBJ2-5
V: TRBV6-5
D: TRBD1
DNA: TGTGCCAGCAGTTCCGGGACAGGGGTCACTGAGACCCAGTACTTC
CDR3: CASSSGTGVTETQYF

size: .
J: TRBJ1-1
V: TRBV4-2
D: .
DNA: TGTGCCAGCAGCCAAGATTTCGTCGGCGGGAACACTGAAGCTTTCTTT
CDR3: CASSQDFVGGNTEAFF

size: .
J: TRBJ1-3
V: TRBV7-2
D: .
DNA: TGTGCCAGCAGCTTCGGGTACTTCTCTGGAAACACCATATATTTT
CDR3: CASSFGYFSGNTIYF

size: once
J: TRBJ1-2
V: TRBV27
D: .
DNA: TGTGCCAGCAGTCCCCTCGGGGAGGCTGATGGCTACACCTTC
CDR3: CASSPLGEADGYTF

size: once
J: TRBJ2-3
V: TRBV27
D: TRBD1
DNA: TGTGCCAGCGGGACAGACGGCCGAGATACGCAGTATTTT
CDR3: CASGTDGRDTQYF

size: .
J: TRBJ2-2
V: TRBV12-5
D: .
DNA: TGTGCTAGTGGTTTGGCCCCAAACACCGGGGAGCTGTTTTTT
CDR3: CASGLAPNTGELFF

size: .
J: TRBJ2-1
V: TRBV19
D: TRBD2
DNA: TGTGCCAGTAGTATAGAGTGGGCGGGGGGCCGGCGTGAGCAGTTCTTC
CDR3: CASSIEWAGGRREQFF

size: .
J: TRBJ1-1
V: TRBV5-1
D: TRBD1
DNA: TGCGCCAGCAGCTTGGTACAGGGGGCTTGGGCTTTCTTT
CDR3: CASSLVQGAWAFF

size: .
J: TRBJ1-2
V: TRBV5-5
D: TRBD1
DNA: TGTGCCAGCAGCTTGATAGGACAGGGGGATGGCTACACCTTC
CDR3: CASSLIGQGDGYTF

size: .
J: TRBJ2-7
V: TRBV5-1
D: .
DNA: TGCGCCAGCAGCTTGGCAGGGACCTACGAGCAGTACTTC
CDR3: CASSLAGTYEQYF

size: .
J: TRBJ2-3
V: TRBV9
D: .
DNA: TGTGCCAGCAGCGTCGAGGCCTCCACAGATACGCAGTATTTT
CDR3: CASSVEASTDTQYF

size: .
J: TRBJ2-5
V: TRBV15
D: .
DNA: TGTGCCACCAGCGCAGGGACACACCGCGGGGAGACCCAGTACTTC
CDR3: CATSAGTHRGETQYF

size: .
J: TRBJ2-2
V: TRBV5-1
D: TRBD1
DNA: TGCGCCAGCAGCTCTCTCGGACAGGGAAACACCGGGGAGCTGTTTTTT
CDR3: CASSSLGQGNTGELFF

size: .
J: TRBJ1-3
V: TRBV5-1
D: .
DNA: TGCGCCAGCAGCCCTACAGGCTCTGGAAACACCATATATTTT
CDR3: CASSPTGSGNTIYF

size: .
J: TRBJ2-3
V: TRBV5-4
D: TRBD2
DNA: TGTGCCAGCAGCTTAGGACTAGAACGCACAGATACGCAGTATTTT
CDR3: CASSLGLERTDTQYF

size: .
J: TRBJ2-1
V: TRBV2
D: .
DNA: TGTGCCAGCGCCCAGGGTCGGTTGACACTCCACAATGAGCAGTTCTTC
CDR3: CASAQGRLTLHNEQFF

size: .
J: TRBJ2-3
V: TRBV13
D: .
DNA: TGTGCCAGCAGCTTAGGCCTCGGGGTGCTCGCAGATACGCAGTATTTT
CDR3: CASSLGLGVLADTQYF

size: .
J: TRBJ2-1
V: TRBV6-5
D: TRBD1
DNA: TGTGCCAGCAGTTACGGAACCGGGACAGGGAACAATGAGCAGTTCTTC
CDR3: CASSYGTGTGNNEQFF

size: .
J: TRBJ1-6
V: TRBV5-1
D: .
DNA: TGCGCCAGCAGCTCATCTTCGGGGGGCATGGGATCACCCCTCCACTTT
CDR3: CASSSSSGGMGSPLHF

size: .
J: TRBJ2-7
V: TRBV2
D: TRBD1
DNA: TGTGCCACTAACGAGAGATCGGGACAGGGTTTCGCCTACGAGCAGTACTTC
CDR3: CATNERSGQGFAYEQYF

size: .
J: TRBJ1-1
V: TRBV29-1
D: TRBD1
DNA: TGCAGCGTTGAAGCCCAGGGGGTCTTGAACACTGAAGCTTTCTTT
CDR3: CSVEAQGVLNTEAFF

size: .
J: TRBJ2-3
V: TRBV2
D: .
DNA: TGTGCCAGCAGTAACGAACCGGGACATGCGATCACAGATACGCAGTATTTT
CDR3: CASSNEPGHAITDTQYF

size: .
J: TRBJ2-6
V: TRBV4-1
D: .
DNA: TGCGCCAGCAGCCAGCCGCAGGGAGGCCTTTCTGGGGCCAACGTCCTGACTTTC
CDR3: CASSQPQGGLSGANVLTF